This T cell receptor beta chain is from a study of T cells expressing NK-cell markers. About the research overall: Underlying the TCR beta repertoires were sorted CD3+CD56+NKG2C+, CD3+CD56+NKG2C- and CD3+CD56-NKG2C+ T cells. Among eight sequenced donors, seven carried HCMV seropositivity while one was seronegative.

Study results and caveats: 1.0-7.0% of CD8+ T cells in over 5 donors belonged to dominant NKG2C+ clonotypes.

This CDR3 is 13 amino acids long. Germline lookup yields CDR1 DFQATT and CDR2 SNEGSKA (reference sequence). UMIs were included in TCR beta cDNA generated by 5'RACE template switching. TCRdb reworked the 5' RACE reads into one entry per CDR3 protein, no DNA. The specimen's table records 500,000 to 700,000 distinct CDR3 sequences. On this clonotype: Its antigen is unidentified.

Sequenced material: blood T cells: a sorted CD56 or NKG2C T cell subset, CD4+ or CD8+ T cells, or bulk PBMC T cells (not recorded which). This clonotype was obtained from a man younger than 35 in good health. This chain joins TRBV20-1 and TRBJ2-5; there is no DNA to check the TCRdb D call of TRBD1. This CDR3 is CSASPGLEETQYF.